This paragraph covers one T cell receptor beta chain sequence. This clone was detected a few times. There is no known antigen for this receptor. No much larger clone is present one base from it, and per-base qualities are unavailable. The CDR3 regions of human TCRbeta chains were analyzed by immunosequencing. As for the authors' bioinformatics: Repertoire TCRs were checked for matches against a reference library of SARS-CoV-2-specific TCRs that had been generated using the MIRA antigen-specificity platform. Breadth was defined as the fraction of unique TCRs that were SARS-CoV-2-associated, and depth was defined as the fraction of total T cells that were SARS-CoV-2-associated. Using the MIRA data, every spike-specific TCR was mapped to the spike region that the TCR reacted to and assigned to either a CD4 or a CD8 class. Log10-transformed breadth and depth values were compared by one-way ANOVA with Sidak's multiple comparisons tests. The clones in this table, taken by TCRdb from immuneACCESS, are in-frame only. Not every clone is retained; where verified, under half of the shortfall comes from an unresolved V gene, and the cause of the rest is unknown. V, J and clone size were drawn from that table, and D and trimming were deduced from the DNA. The sample contains some 130,000 clones, around 84% of them found a single time. Over 4% of the sample belongs to the ten largest clones.

What the time point label conveys for this sample: baseline before first vaccination. The vaccinee samples were drawn from two UK trials, COV001 and COV002, one of which was a single-blind randomized controlled phase 2/3 trial testing AZD1222 (ChAdOx1 nCoV-19) in healthy adults. Trial participant PBMC samples were collected at day 0 and day 28 after the second dose for TCRbeta chain sequencing. This sample was included in a study of T cell responses to AZD1222 COVID-19 vaccine (dated by TCRdb to the early 2020s). In the study overall: AZD1222 recipients given second doses at about 4 weeks or at about 12 weeks were pooled, since spike-specific TCR depth and breadth were not found to differ between the two schedules. TCR sequencing covered about 230 trial participants: nearly 210 given two doses of AZD1222 and about 26 given two doses of MenACWY control vaccine. Enrollment into the trials was organized by age into subgroups of 18-55, 56-69 and 70-plus years, and those subgroups contained roughly 150, 30 and 60 TCR-sequenced participants, respectively.

On the study overall, not on this receptor specifically: Participants were mostly white British, with more females than males. The authors suggested clonal diversity may have been underestimated. Conclusions about previously exposed vaccinees were limited because only six AZD1222 recipients were SARS-CoV-2 seropositive at baseline. The 56-69-year group was small, and its depth increase did not reach significance, likely because of low power. A significant rise in spike-specific TCR breadth and depth was observed after two AZD1222 doses relative to day 0 and relative to MenACWY recipients. Because no day 14 peak-response samples were available, repertoires were characterized only after the peak T cell response. The vaccine-associated CD4 TCRs covered the entire spike protein, and the dominant responses fell in regions 160-218 and 743-854. Epitopes outside the regions mutated in the B.1.351 and B.1.1.7 variants were reportedly recognized by nearly half of the unique spike-specific TCRs.

Material: peripheral blood, obtained on day 0 of AZD1222 vaccination. This sequence originates from an adult in good health.

The encoded CDR3 is CASSLVKGRAYEQYF. The DNA is TGTGCCAGCAGCTTAGTCAAAGGGAGAGCCTACGAGCAGTACTTC. The chain couples TRBV7-2 to TRBJ2-7, with TRBD2 tentatively as D gene (5 bases match). The germline V gene sets CDR1 to SGHTA and CDR2 to FQGNSA. V is clipped by 1 base and J by 2 bases, and the sequence between their germline boundaries is 12 bases long. The CDR3 covers 15 residues, taking in both the cysteine and the phenylalanine. The sequence is cut down to CDR3 DNA, 45 bases in frame from base 1.